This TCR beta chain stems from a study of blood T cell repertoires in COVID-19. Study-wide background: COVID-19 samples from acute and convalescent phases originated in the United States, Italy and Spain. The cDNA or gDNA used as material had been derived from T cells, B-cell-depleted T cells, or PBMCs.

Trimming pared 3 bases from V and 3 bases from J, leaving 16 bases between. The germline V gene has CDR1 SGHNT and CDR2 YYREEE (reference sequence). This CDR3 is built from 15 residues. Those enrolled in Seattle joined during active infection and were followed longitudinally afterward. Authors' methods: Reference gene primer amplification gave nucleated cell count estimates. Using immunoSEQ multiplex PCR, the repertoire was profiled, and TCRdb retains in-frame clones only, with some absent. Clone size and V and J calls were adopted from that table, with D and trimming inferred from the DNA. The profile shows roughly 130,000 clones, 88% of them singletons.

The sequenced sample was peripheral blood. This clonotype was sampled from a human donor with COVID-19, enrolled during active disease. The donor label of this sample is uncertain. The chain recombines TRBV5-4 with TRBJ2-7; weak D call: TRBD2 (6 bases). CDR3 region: CASSSATGLVYEQYF. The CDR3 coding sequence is TGTGCCAGCAGCTCGGCGACGGGACTCGTCTACGAGCAGTACTTC.